Presented here are 9 T cell receptor beta chains from one specimen sequenced in a study of CD8 T cells in Susac syndrome. RNA in amounts of roughly 0.45 to 1 ug was reverse transcribed with random hexamers. Via MiXCR, TCRdb re-called the immunoSEQ multiplex PCR reads, giving one row per CDR3 protein. Among about 73,000 distinct CDR3 sequences listed, about 95% were seen once. Sequencing input: CD8+ T cells from PBMCs. These receptors all stem from a human donor with multiple sclerosis.

The genes are TRBV14 and TRBJ1-6; D is unresolved. CDR1 is SGHDN, CDR2 FVKESK, per germline. The ends were cut back, 0 bases at V and 0 bases at J, with 6 bases in the middle. The CDR3 runs to 16 residues. The CDR3 DNA reads TGTGCCAGCAGCCAAGAGTCAAGCTCCTATAATTCACCCCTCCACTTT. This sequence encodes CASSQESSSYNSPLHF. Full variable domain (outside the CDR3, taken from reference TRBV14 and TRBJ1-6): EAGVTQFPSHSVIEKGQTVTLRCDPISGHDNLYWYRRVMGKEIKFLLHFVKESKQDESGMPNNRFLAERTGGTYSTLKVQPAELEDSGVYFCASSQESSSYNSPLHFGNGTRLTVT.

This clonotype was counted once. This rearrangement joins TRBV12-3 or TRBV12-4 to TRBJ2-7; 7 bases are shared with TRBD1. Losses at the gene ends were 7 bases for V and 4 bases for J; bases not matched to a gene: 7. The CDR3 has 13 amino acids. In DNA, the CDR3 is TGTGCCAGCACCCCAGGGGGTTCTTACGAGCAGTACTTC. Translating gives CASTPGGSYEQYF.

This clonotype appeared once. The chain employs TRBV30 and TRBJ1-4; D is ambiguous. V lost 6 bases and J lost 8, with 10 bases in between. The germline V gene encodes CDR1 GTSNPN and CDR2 SVGIG (reference sequence). The CDR3 consists of 11 residues. CDR3 amino acids: CACFFWEKLFF. As DNA, the CDR3 is TGTGCCTGTTTCTTTTGGGAAAAACTGTTTTTT. Full variable domain (remainder filled in from reference TRBV30 and TRBJ1-4): SQTIHQWPATLVQPVGSPLSLECTVEGTSNPNLYWYRQAAGRGLQLLFYSVGIGQISSEVPQNLSASRPQDRQFILSSKKLLLSDSGFYLCACFFWEKLFFGSGTQLSVL.

V and J are TRBV2 and TRBJ2-7; possibly TRBD1 for D (6 bases). The CDR3 loop spans 14 amino acids. The germline V gene has CDR1 SNHLY and CDR2 FYNNEI. Trimming removed 7 bases from V and 2 bases from J, with 15 bases in between. CDR3 in DNA: TGTGCCAGCATCGTAAAGGGACAAACCTACGAGCAGTACTTC. Translating it yields CASIVKGQTYEQYF.

The count of this clonotype is one. This chain uses TRBV30 with TRBJ2-5; D is perhaps TRBD1 (5 bases). Germline CDR1 GTSNPN, CDR2 SVGIG (reference sequence). There are 17 residues in the CDR3. V gave up 3 bases and J gave up 4 bases, with 24 bases separating them. This chain's CDR3 is CAWRLRVPGRGGETQYF. The CDR3 DNA reads TGTGCCTGGAGATTACGGGTGCCAGGTAGGGGTGGAGAGACCCAGTACTTC. The variable domain in full, with the rest retrieved from reference TRBV30 and TRBJ2-5, is SQTIHQWPATLVQPVGSPLSLECTVEGTSNPNLYWYRQAAGRGLQLLFYSVGIGQISSEVPQNLSASRPQDRQFILSSKKLLLSDSGFYLCAWRLRVPGRGGETQYFGPGTRLLVL.

This chain joins TRBV30 and TRBJ2-5; 11 nucleotides line up with TRBD2. Germline-derived CDR1 and CDR2 are GTSNPN and SVGIG (reference sequence). V lost 2 bases to trimming and J lost 4 bases; unmatched junction nucleotides: 6. CDR3 length equals 15 residues. CDR3 in amino acids: CAWSYSGGAGETQYF. CDR3 nucleotides: TGTGCCTGGAGTTATAGCGGGGGGGCGGGAGAGACCCAGTACTTC. Full variable domain (missing parts from reference TRBV30 and TRBJ2-5): SQTIHQWPATLVQPVGSPLSLECTVEGTSNPNLYWYRQAAGRGLQLLFYSVGIGQISSEVPQNLSASRPQDRQFILSSKKLLLSDSGFYLCAWSYSGGAGETQYFGPGTRLLVL.

V gene TRBV29-1 combines with J gene TRBJ2-7, with no clear D. Deletions cut 7 bases from V and 0 bases from J, with 13 bases between. This CDR3 is built from 13 residues. Germline loops: CDR1 SQVTM, CDR2 ANQGSEA. The CDR3 sequence is CSGHDTSSYEQYF. CDR3 sequence (DNA): TGCAGCGGACATGACACAAGCTCCTACGAGCAGTACTTC.

The V call is TRBV6-5, the J call TRBJ2-7; the D is unclear. This CDR3 has 14 residues. In germline, CDR1 is MNHEY, CDR2 SVGAGI. V dropped 0 bases and J dropped 4 bases, with 10 bases sitting between them. The CDR3 reads CASSYSIDTYEQYF. As DNA, the CDR3 is TGTGCCAGCAGTTACTCGATCGACACATACGAGCAGTACTTC.

This rearrangement joins TRBV3-1 to TRBJ2-7; maybe TRBD1 (5 bases). CDR3 size: 17 residues. Per germline, CDR1 LGHDT and CDR2 YNNKEL (reference sequence). V was shortened by 1 base and J by 2 bases, with 18 bases between the two germline ends. CDR3 sequence (DNA): TGTGCCAGCAGCCAAGTCACCAGGGCTCGACACACCTACGAGCAGTACTTC. The encoded protein is CASSQVTRARHTYEQYF.